Shown below are 25 T cell receptor beta chains from a single sample sequenced in a study of T cell responses to AZD1222 COVID-19 vaccine. Method: immunoSEQ multiplex PCR; TCRdb's copy keeps in-frame clones and lacks some. This table holds about 130,000 clones, around 89% found once. The sequencing here drew on peripheral blood, taken 28 days after the second AZD1222 dose. Receptor source: an adult who received the AZD1222 COVID-19 vaccine.

The chain recombines TRBV20-1 with TRBJ1-2; D gene uncertain. CDR1 is DFQATT and CDR2 is SNEGSKA in the germline V gene (reference sequence). CDR3 length: 12 residues. V dropped 3 bases and J dropped 3 bases, with 8 bases sitting between them. The CDR3 DNA reads as TGCAGTGCTAGTCCGGCAGACTATGGCTACACCTTC. This translates into CSASPADYGYTF.

CDR3 sequence: CASSEALSGLTYEQYF. CDR3 nucleotide sequence: TGTGCCAGCAGTGAAGCGCTGAGCGGCCTGACCTACGAGCAGTACTTC. The V call is TRBV2, the J call TRBJ2-7, with D maybe TRBD2 (5 bases). There are 16 residues in the CDR3. V dropped 0 bases and J dropped 2 bases, with 14 bases sitting between them. Germline V gene sequence: CDR1 SNHLY, CDR2 FYNNEI.

The chain has TRBV3-1 (or the pseudogene TRBV3-2) and TRBJ2-7; D might be TRBD1 (6 bases). The CDR3 sequence is 14 residues long. Germline V gene sequence: CDR1 LGHDT, CDR2 YNNKEL (reference sequence). V shed 1 base and J shed 3 bases, with 10 bases lying between them. The CDR3 here is CASSQGGGDYEQYF. The CDR3 bases are TGTGCCAGCAGCCAAGGTGGGGGCGACTACGAGCAGTACTTC.

This clone was seen a single time. This chain uses TRBV7-8 with TRBJ1-3, with D unresolved. Germline V lookup: CDR1 SGHVS, CDR2 FQNEAQ. V was trimmed by 1 base and J by 0 bases, leaving 7 bases between them. The CDR3 has 15 residues. DNA of the CDR3: TGTGCCAGCAGCTTAGGCTCGAGCTCTGGAAACACCATATATTTT. Protein product: CASSLGSSSGNTIYF.

The genes are TRBV19 and TRBJ2-3; TRBD1 might be the D (6 bases). The CDR3 has 15 residues. The V end was cut by 3 bases, the J end by 6 bases, with 16 bases between. Germline-derived CDR1 and CDR2 are LNHDA and SQIVND (reference sequence). The CDR3 DNA follows: TGTGCCAGTAGTATTAGGGGGAATGGAGAGGATACGCAGTATTTT. Its protein product is CASSIRGNGEDTQYF.

This chain's CDR3 is CAWRQGNDQPQHF. DNA of the CDR3: TGTGCCTGGAGACAGGGAAACGATCAGCCCCAGCATTTT. The chain has TRBV30 and TRBJ1-5; D is possibly TRBD1 (6 bases). Germline CDR1 and CDR2: GTSNPN and SVGIG (reference sequence). CDR3 length: 13 residues. V lost 3 bases and J lost 5, with 11 bases in between.

This chain joins TRBV2 and TRBJ2-2; D ambiguous. With 6 bases removed from V and 3 bases from J, the gap between germline ends came to 17 bases. This CDR3 has 16 amino acids. Germline values: CDR1 SNHLY, CDR2 FYNNEI. Here the CDR3 reads CASSGNRAEYTGELFF. CDR3 in DNA: TGTGCCAGCAGCGGAAACCGAGCTGAGTACACCGGGGAGCTGTTTTTT.

This clone is a singleton in its sample. The CDR3 loop is CASSPQGTADYGYTF. The CDR3 DNA is TGTGCCAGCTCACCACAAGGCACGGCTGACTATGGCTACACCTTC. The chain joins TRBV18 to TRBJ1-2; no firm D call. CDR3 length: 15 amino acids. Germline CDR1 KGHSH, CDR2 LQKENI. V lost 1 base, J lost 3 bases, and 12 bases lay in between.

The J gene is TRBJ1-5, the V gene TRBV6-2 or TRBV6-3; the match to TRBD1 covers 8 bases. Losses at the gene ends were 5 bases for V and 7 bases for J; bases not matched to a gene: 10. Per the germline V gene, CDR1 is MNHEY and CDR2 is SVGEGT. There are 15 residues in the CDR3. The CDR3 DNA follows: TGTGCCAGCAGTAACCACAGGGGGTTGCGCCAGCCCCAGCATTTT. It yields the protein CASSNHRGLRQPQHF.

The chain is built from TRBV20-1 and TRBJ1-3; D remains ambiguous. Germline V gene lookup returns CDR1 DFQATT and CDR2 SNEGSKA (reference sequence). This CDR3 contains 10 residues. V gave up 6 bases and J gave up 6 bases, with 6 bases separating them. The CDR3 region is CSAMENTIYF. The CDR3 DNA is TGCAGTGCGATGGAAAACACCATATATTTT.

Only one count was recorded for this clone. The rearrangement joins TRBV5-1 to TRBJ2-3, with 8 bases matching TRBD2. CDR3 size: 15 residues. The germline gives CDR1 SGHRS, CDR2 YFSETQ. With V trimmed by 3 bases and J by 1 base, 4 bases remained unmatched. The CDR3 sequence: CASSSSGGGTDTQYF. The CDR3 nucleotides read TGCGCCAGCAGCTCTTCGGGAGGGGGCACAGATACGCAGTATTTT.

V is TRBV19 and J is TRBJ1-5; 9 positions match TRBD1. The CDR3 is 15 amino acids. With V trimmed by 5 bases and J by 2 bases, 4 bases remained unmatched. Germline CDR1 LNHDA, CDR2 SQIVND (reference sequence). In nucleotides, the CDR3 is TGTGCCAGTAGTTCCCGGGACAGGGGCAATCAGCCCCAGCATTTT. Amino acid sequence: CASSSRDRGNQPQHF.

The V call is TRBV25-1, the J call TRBJ2-5; 12 bases are shared with TRBD2. Germline CDR1 is MGHDK and CDR2 is SYGVNS. This CDR3 region has 14 residues. V lost 5 bases and J lost 4; bases outside the gene matches: 2. CDR3 region: CASSLAGGAETQYF. Here the CDR3 DNA reads TGTGCCAGCAGTCTAGCGGGAGGGGCAGAGACCCAGTACTTC.

V and J are TRBV6-5 and TRBJ1-2; no definite D call. Germline assignment: CDR1 MNHEY and CDR2 SVGAGI. This CDR3 contains 14 residues. V was cut by 4 bases and J by 4 bases, with 13 bases left in between. The CDR3 DNA reads TGTGCCAGCAGTTCCTCGGTGGCGGTCTATGGCTACACCTTC. It codes for CASSSSVAVYGYTF.

V is TRBV5-1 and J is TRBJ2-7, with 9 bases lining up with TRBD2. The CDR3 loop spans 16 amino acids. CDR1 is SGHRS, CDR2 YFSETQ, per germline. The J segment lost 6 bases and the V segment lost 4 bases, leaving 14 bases of the junction unmatched. CDR3 sequence (DNA): TGCGCCAGCAGCCTGCGGGCTAGCGGGGCTACCGGCGAGCAGTACTTC. Amino acids: CASSLRASGATGEQYF.

This rearrangement joins TRBV27 to TRBJ2-7, with 8 bases identical to TRBD2. The CDR3 has 12 residues. The V gene end was trimmed by 5 bases and the J gene end by 3 bases; junction bases not matched to a gene: 0. Looked up from germline, CDR1 is MNHEY and CDR2 is SMNVEV (reference sequence). The CDR3 reads CASSAGGYEQYF. Written as DNA, the CDR3 is TGTGCCAGCAGTGCGGGGGGCTACGAGCAGTACTTC.

The CDR3: CASTGDRSEYTF. As DNA, the CDR3 is TGTGCCAGTACCGGGGACAGGTCTGAATACACCTTC. V usage is TRBV19 and J usage is TRBJ1-2, with 8 bases aligning to TRBD1. V gave up 7 bases and J gave up 11 bases; unmatched junction bases: 9. Germline V gene data show CDR1 as LNHDA and CDR2 as SQIVND (reference sequence). CDR3 length equals 12 residues.

This chain's CDR3 is CASTKGLFTDTQYF. The CDR3 DNA follows: TGTGCCAGCACCAAGGGACTGTTCACAGATACGCAGTATTTT. The V and J genes are TRBV6-5 and TRBJ2-3; D might be TRBD2 (6 bases). V was pared by 7 bases and J by 2 bases, with 13 bases between. The CDR3 extends over 14 amino acids. The germline V gene encodes CDR1 MNHEY and CDR2 SVGAGI.

The CDR3 DNA reads TGTGCCACCAGTGCGGGATCCTTCTATGGCTACACCTTC. Translation: CATSAGSFYGYTF. The chain couples TRBV24-1 to TRBJ1-2; the D is unclear. The CDR3 spans 13 residues. Trimming took 5 bases from V and 4 from J, leaving 10 bases between them. CDR1 is KGHDR, CDR2 SFDVKD, per germline.

The chain is built from TRBV27 and TRBJ1-3; possible D gene TRBD1, 6 bases. The CDR3 has 15 residues. V lost 0 bases and J lost 5, with 11 bases in between. Germline values: CDR1 MNHEY, CDR2 SMNVEV (reference sequence). The CDR3 bases are TGTGCCAGCAGTTTATCCCCGGACAGCCGAAACACCATATATTTT. It codes for CASSLSPDSRNTIYF.

The count of this clone is one. The J gene is TRBJ2-3, the V gene TRBV10-1, with 8 bases that match TRBD1. V shed 3 bases, J shed 7 bases, and the junction held 9 bases outside the gene matches. This CDR3 contains 15 residues. Germline V lookup: CDR1 WNHNN, CDR2 SYGVQD (reference sequence). The CDR3 reads CASSEGTGLLNTQYF. CDR3 sequence (DNA): TGCGCCAGCAGTGAAGGGACAGGCCTGCTGAATACGCAGTATTTT.

This chain uses TRBV27 with TRBJ2-1; 7 positions match TRBD2. Germline V gene sequence: CDR1 MNHEY, CDR2 SMNVEV (reference sequence). V was pared by 7 bases and J by 5 bases, with 8 bases of the junction left unmatched. The CDR3 is 14 residues long. CDR3 sequence: CASTLGGVHNEQFF. CDR3 bases: TGTGCCAGCACCCTGGGGGGGGTCCACAATGAGCAGTTCTTC.

The chain couples TRBV5-1 to TRBJ2-1; D is undetermined. The germline V gene encodes CDR1 SGHRS and CDR2 YFSETQ. Trimming cost V 4 bases and J 10 bases, with 12 bases left between them. The CDR3 contains 12 residues. The CDR3 nucleotides are TGCGCCAGCAGCAACCCAGTCGAAGAGCAGTTCTTC. Translation: CASSNPVEEQFF.

This clone was found once. The chain has TRBV30 and TRBJ1-4; D is unclear. V gave up 2 bases and J gave up 10 bases, with 8 bases separating them. The CDR3 has 11 amino acids. Germline assignment: CDR1 GTSNPN and CDR2 SVGIG (reference sequence). The CDR3, as DNA: TGTGCCTGGAGTCTTAAGGGAAAACTGTTTTTT. Translation gives CAWSLKGKLFF. Supplemented by reference TRBV30 and TRBJ1-4, the full variable domain reads SQTIHQWPATLVQPVGSPLSLECTVEGTSNPNLYWYRQAAGRGLQLLFYSVGIGQISSEVPQNLSASRPQDRQFILSSKKLLLSDSGFYLCAWSLKGKLFFGSGTQLSVL.

The DNA of the CDR3 is TGTGCCACGAGACAGGATGAAGGGTATGGCTACACCTTC. Its translation is CATRQDEGYGYTF. This chain connects TRBV24-1 to TRBJ1-2, with TRBD1 as a possible D gene (6 bases). The length of the CDR3 is 13 residues. V was shortened by 10 bases and J by 5 bases, with 16 bases between the two germline ends. Germline values: CDR1 KGHDR, CDR2 SFDVKD.